What follows are 30 T cell receptor beta chains derived from one specimen sequenced in a study of shared clonotypes between healthy human individuals. Here immunoSEQ multiplex PCR was the method, and the copy in TCRdb shows in-frame clones only, minus some. The sample consists of 1.5 million to 2.5 million clones, just under 95% of them appearing once. CD8 cells classed as naive were CD45RO-negative and positively selected for CCR7, excluding terminally differentiated effector memory CD45RA+ cells. The sequencing input was naive CD8+ T cells sorted from blood. The receptors come from a man aged 18 to 29 in good health.

The CDR3 loop reads CASSPTGAFLPEKLFF. The CDR3 DNA sequence: TGTGCCAGCTCACCGACGGGCGCGTTCTTACCCGAAAAACTGTTTTTT. The rearrangement links TRBV18 to TRBJ1-4; unclear D gene. Germline V gives CDR1 KGHSH, CDR2 LQKENI. The CDR3 extends over 16 amino acids. Trimming pared 3 bases from V and 8 bases from J, leaving 19 bases between. Supplemented by reference TRBV18 and TRBJ1-4, the full variable domain reads NAGVMQNPRHLVRRRGQEARLRCSPMKGHSHVYWYRQLPEEGLKFMVYLQKENIIDESGMPKERFSAEFPKEGPSILRIQQVVRGDSAAYFCASSPTGAFLPEKLFFGSGTQLSVL.

The rearrangement uses TRBV4-1 and TRBJ2-3, with D possibly matching TRBD2 (6 bases). The length of the CDR3 is 16 residues. V was clipped by 4 bases and J by 2 bases, with 16 bases between them. The germline gives CDR1 MGHRA, CDR2 YSYEKL. The CDR3 DNA reads as TGCGCCAGCAGCCCAATTGGTGCGGACTACACAGATACGCAGTATTTT. It is translated as CASSPIGADYTDTQYF.

This clone was picked up one time. The V call is TRBV11-2, the J call TRBJ2-3, with 10 bases lining up with TRBD2. This CDR3 has 16 residues. The junction had 6 bases not matched to a gene; V was cut back by 2 bases and J by 4 bases. Germline V lookup: CDR1 SGHAT, CDR2 FQNNGV. DNA of the CDR3: TGTGCCAGCAGCTTACTGGGACTAGCGAACGCAGATACGCAGTATTTT. Translation: CASSLLGLANADTQYF.

The chain links TRBV6-1 to TRBJ2-7; the D gene is possibly TRBD1 (7 bases). The CDR3 has 15 residues. Germline V gives CDR1 MNHNS, CDR2 SASEGT. Trimming removed 3 bases at V and 2 bases at J, with 14 bases between. The DNA for the CDR3 is TGTGCCAGCAGTGAGTTGGAGGGGGCCCCCTACGAGCAGTACTTC. Translated: CASSELEGAPYEQYF.

CDR3 coding DNA: TGTGCCAGCAGTTTTTGGGGGGACCGGGACACTGAAGCTTTCTTT. Encoded protein: CASSFWGDRDTEAFF. The gene calls are TRBV28 and TRBJ1-1, with D perhaps TRBD1 (5 bases). Trimming shortened V by 3 bases and J by 3 bases, and 14 bases separated the two germline ends. CDR3 length: 15 residues. Germline assignment: CDR1 MDHEN and CDR2 SYDVKM.

The genes are TRBV6-1 and TRBJ2-7; D may be TRBD2 (6 bases). Germline CDR1 MNHNS, CDR2 SASEGT. This CDR3 contains 16 residues. V was trimmed by 4 bases and J by 5 bases, leaving 21 bases between them. The CDR3 DNA follows: TGTGCCAGCAGTGCCAAAGTAGCGGCTCAGCCCCACGAGCAGTACTTC. Translating it yields CASSAKVAAQPHEQYF.

The V gene is TRBV29-1, the J gene TRBJ2-7; D is unclear. This CDR3 has 13 amino acids. V was cut by 2 bases and J by 3 bases, with 11 bases left in between. CDR1 is SQVTM and CDR2 is ANQGSEA in the germline V gene. The CDR3 protein is CSVERPGGYEQYF. The CDR3 DNA is TGCAGCGTTGAAAGGCCAGGCGGCTACGAGCAGTACTTC.

The J gene is TRBJ2-1, the V gene TRBV6-1; D is perhaps TRBD2 (5 bases). This CDR3 is built from 16 residues. The V gene lost 3 bases and the J gene lost 0 bases, with 12 bases spanning the gap. CDR1 is MNHNS, CDR2 SASEGT, per germline. CDR3 DNA: TGTGCCAGCAGTGAGACTACCGTAGCCTCCTACAATGAGCAGTTCTTC. Protein sequence: CASSETTVASYNEQFF.

V gene TRBV30 combines with J gene TRBJ1-6, with 9 bases fitting TRBD1. J lost 7 bases, V lost 3 bases, and 13 bases had no gene match. CDR1 is GTSNPN, CDR2 SVGIG, per germline (reference sequence). This CDR3 contains 17 residues. The CDR3 reads CAWSAGSWTGDNSPLHF. The CDR3 DNA reads TGTGCCTGGAGCGCCGGTTCGTGGACAGGGGACAATTCACCCCTCCACTTT.

The DNA of the CDR3 is TGTGCCAGCAGTCCCTCAGGGGGCGCATTGGTATATGGCTACACCTTC. Its translation is CASSPSGGALVYGYTF. V and J are TRBV27 and TRBJ1-2; 8 bases map to TRBD1. The CDR3 has 16 amino acids. Losses at the gene ends were 5 bases for V and 5 bases for J; bases not matched to a gene: 13. CDR1 is MNHEY and CDR2 is SMNVEV in the germline V gene (reference sequence).

V and J are TRBV2 and TRBJ2-7, with a weak D call TRBD2 (6 bases). CDR1 and CDR2 (germline): SNHLY, FYNNEI. V was cut by 5 bases and J by 4 bases, with 18 bases left in between. The CDR3 totals 15 residues. The CDR3: CASSTRALAVYEQYF. The CDR3 coding sequence is TGTGCCAGCAGTACAAGAGCACTAGCAGTTTACGAGCAGTACTTC.

This clone is a singleton in its sample. This chain joins TRBV7-2 and TRBJ2-1; weak D call: TRBD1 (6 bases). The V gene lost 5 bases and the J gene lost 6 bases, with 17 bases spanning the gap. Germline assignment: CDR1 SGHTA and CDR2 FQGNSA. The CDR3 is made up of 15 amino acids. In DNA form, the CDR3 reads TGTGCCAGCAGCCCCACCGGGGACACCTCCAATGAGCAGTTCTTC. This translates into CASSPTGDTSNEQFF.

The table lists this clone with a count of one. The CDR3 protein is CASSLLLGGSYEQYF. For the CDR3, the DNA is TGTGCCAGCAGCTTACTGTTGGGGGGCTCGTACGAGCAGTACTTC. The J gene is TRBJ2-7, the V gene TRBV7-2; D tentatively reads TRBD1 or TRBD2 (6 bases each). The ends were cut back, 2 bases at V and 4 bases at J, with 15 bases in the middle. From germline, CDR1 is SGHTA and CDR2 FQGNSA. The CDR3 contains 15 residues.

The chain links TRBV12-5 to TRBJ2-7, with 15 positions matching TRBD2. Germline V gene data show CDR1 as LGHNT and CDR2 as FRNRAP. The CDR3 contains 15 residues. V shed 7 bases, J shed 4 bases, and the junction held 5 bases outside the gene matches. The CDR3 is CASAIGTSGRYEQYF. CDR3 coding DNA: TGTGCTAGTGCCATAGGGACTAGCGGGAGGTACGAGCAGTACTTC.

The J gene is TRBJ2-7, the V gene TRBV29-1; TRBD2 matches at 11 bases. J lost 6 bases, V lost 0 bases, and 7 bases had no gene match. This CDR3 is 15 amino acids long. Germline lookup yields CDR1 SQVTM and CDR2 ANQGSEA. This chain's CDR3 is CSVEDRASGRREQYF. The CDR3 coding sequence is TGCAGCGTTGAAGATCGGGCTAGCGGGAGGCGCGAGCAGTACTTC.

The chain recombines TRBV7-9 with TRBJ2-2; D remains unclear. V was cut by 3 bases and J by 4 bases, with 6 bases left in between. CDR3 length: 13 amino acids. CDR1 and CDR2 from the germline V gene are SEHNR and FQNEAQ (reference sequence). This CDR3 reads CASSFKVTGELFF. As DNA, the CDR3 is TGTGCCAGCAGCTTTAAGGTCACCGGGGAGCTGTTTTTT.

J is TRBJ2-5 and V is TRBV5-4; D may correspond to TRBD1 or TRBD2 (5 bases each). This CDR3 is 14 amino acids long. The V end was cut by 3 bases, the J end by 5 bases, with 14 bases between. Germline V gene lookup returns CDR1 SGHNT and CDR2 YYREEE (reference sequence). The CDR3 reads CASSSPEGRETQYF. The DNA of the CDR3 is TGTGCCAGCAGCTCGCCCGAGGGGCGGGAGACCCAGTACTTC.

The rearrangement uses TRBV6-5 and TRBJ1-6; TRBD1 might be the D (5 bases). From germline, CDR1 is MNHEY and CDR2 SVGAGI. CDR3 length: 12 amino acids. Trimming took off 0 bases at V and 15 bases at J, with 9 bases between the two ends. CDR3 nucleotides: TGTGCCAGCAGTTACTCGAATGGGGGCCTCCACTTT. Amino acid sequence: CASSYSNGGLHF.

Remarks on this clone: Other DNA sequences within the sample encode an identical CDR3. This chain links TRBV7-9 with TRBJ2-7; possible D gene TRBD1, 6 bases. V lost 5 bases, J lost 1 base, and 9 bases lay in between. CDR1 is SEHNR, CDR2 FQNEAQ, per germline (reference sequence). This CDR3 region has 13 residues. DNA for the CDR3: TGTGCCAGCAGCCCCGGGACATCCTACGAGCAGTACTTC. Protein sequence: CASSPGTSYEQYF.

This rearrangement joins TRBV27 to TRBJ2-2; D ambiguous. V was shortened by 5 bases and J by 1 base, with 11 bases between the two germline ends. CDR3 size: 15 residues. The germline gives CDR1 MNHEY, CDR2 SMNVEV (reference sequence). The CDR3 here is CASSVVAENTGELFF. Written as DNA, the CDR3 is TGTGCCAGCAGTGTAGTAGCCGAGAACACCGGGGAGCTGTTTTTT.

The chain couples TRBV7-6 to TRBJ2-1, with D perhaps matching TRBD2 (5 bases). The CDR3 length is 14 residues. Deletions cut 1 base from V and 7 bases from J, with 11 bases between. Looked up from germline, CDR1 is SGHVS and CDR2 is FNYEAQ. The CDR3 reads CASSLGGPVNEQFF. In DNA form, the CDR3 reads TGTGCCAGCAGCTTAGGAGGGCCAGTGAATGAGCAGTTCTTC.

Worth noting for this clone: Other DNA variants within this sample encode the same CDR3. This chain connects TRBV4-1 to TRBJ1-1; D is unclear. Trimming took off 1 base at V and 0 bases at J, with 6 bases between the two ends. This CDR3 contains 14 residues. Germline CDR1 MGHRA, CDR2 YSYEKL. CDR3 sequence reads: CASSQGHLNTEAFF. The CDR3 DNA follows: TGCGCCAGCAGCCAAGGACACTTGAACACTGAAGCTTTCTTT.

The rearrangement links TRBV28 to TRBJ1-4; D may be TRBD1 (6 bases). From germline, CDR1 is MDHEN and CDR2 SYDVKM. This CDR3 is built from 14 residues. The ends were cut back, 5 bases at V and 6 bases at J, with 13 bases in the middle. In DNA form, the CDR3 reads TGTGCCAGCAGTCCCCGGGACACTTATGAAAAACTGTTTTTT. Residues: CASSPRDTYEKLFF.

The chain joins TRBV2 to TRBJ1-5, with D possibly being TRBD1 (6 bases). The CDR3 runs to 15 residues. The V end lost 8 bases, the J end lost 5 bases, and 19 bases lay between the germline ends. Per the germline V gene, CDR1 is SNHLY and CDR2 is FYNNEI. The CDR3 DNA follows: TGTGCCAGCTCCGAGGCAGGGGCGCTCGATCAGCCCCAGCATTTT. Translation gives CASSEAGALDQPQHF.

This clone was seen a single time. The chain couples TRBV7-8 to TRBJ2-7, with 9 bases matching TRBD1. CDR1 is SGHVS and CDR2 is FQNEAQ in the germline V gene. This CDR3 contains 15 residues. The junction had 9 bases not matched to a gene; V was cut back by 5 bases and J by 4 bases. CDR3 nucleotides: TGTGCCAGCAGCCCCACTACAGGGGGCCTATACGAGCAGTACTTC. It yields the protein CASSPTTGGLYEQYF.

The gene calls are TRBV6-5 and TRBJ2-3, with D perhaps matching TRBD1 or TRBD2 (5 bases each). Deletions cut 6 bases from V and 2 bases from J, with 15 bases between. CDR3 size: 15 residues. Germline CDR1 reads MNHEY; CDR2 reads SVGAGI. The CDR3 loop reads CASSRDGDSTDTQYF. CDR3 nucleotides: TGTGCCAGCAGCCGGGACGGAGATTCCACAGATACGCAGTATTTT.

This chain links TRBV27 with TRBJ1-4, with 9 bases aligning to TRBD1. The CDR3 runs to 15 residues. Unmatched junction bases numbered 8, after V lost 6 bases and J lost 6 bases. The germline gives CDR1 MNHEY, CDR2 SMNVEV (reference sequence). In DNA, the CDR3 is TGTGCCAGCAGCCGAACAGGGGGCCAGTATGAAAAACTGTTTTTT. The encoded protein is CASSRTGGQYEKLFF.

This chain connects TRBV6-1 to TRBJ1-5; D is unresolved. With 2 bases removed from V and 1 base from J, the gap between germline ends came to 9 bases. The CDR3 covers 15 residues. Germline CDR1 and CDR2: MNHNS and SASEGT. In DNA form, the CDR3 reads TGTGCCAGCAGTGAATTAAAGGCGAGCAATCAGCCCCAGCATTTT. Its translation is CASSELKASNQPQHF.

The chain combines TRBV5-6 with TRBJ1-4; no definite D call. This CDR3 comprises 15 residues. Per germline, CDR1 SGHDT and CDR2 YYEEEE. V was pared by 0 bases and J by 5 bases, with 11 bases between. CDR3 amino acids: CASSLGGVANEKLFF. The CDR3, as DNA: TGTGCCAGCAGCTTGGGTGGGGTAGCGAATGAAAAACTGTTTTTT.

The chain employs TRBV7-9 and TRBJ2-7, with TRBD2 identical over 7 bases. Per germline, CDR1 SEHNR and CDR2 FQNEAQ (reference sequence). CDR3 length: 12 residues. The ends lost 2 bases at V and 5 bases at J; junction bases unmatched: 0. CDR3 loop: CASSLREDEQYF. The CDR3 bases are TGTGCCAGCAGCTTACGGGAGGACGAGCAGTACTTC.